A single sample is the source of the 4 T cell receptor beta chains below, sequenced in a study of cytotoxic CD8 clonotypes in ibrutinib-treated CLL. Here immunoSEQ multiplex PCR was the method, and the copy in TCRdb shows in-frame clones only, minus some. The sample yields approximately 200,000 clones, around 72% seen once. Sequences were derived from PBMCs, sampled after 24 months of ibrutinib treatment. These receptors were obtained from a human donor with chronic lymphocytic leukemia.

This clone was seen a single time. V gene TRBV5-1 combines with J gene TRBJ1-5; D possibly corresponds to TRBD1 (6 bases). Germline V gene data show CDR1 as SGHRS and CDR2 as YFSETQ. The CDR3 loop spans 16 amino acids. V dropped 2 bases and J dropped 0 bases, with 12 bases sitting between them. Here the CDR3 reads CASSLSSGDSNQPQHF. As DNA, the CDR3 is TGCGCCAGCAGCTTATCGTCAGGGGATAGCAATCAGCCCCAGCATTTT.

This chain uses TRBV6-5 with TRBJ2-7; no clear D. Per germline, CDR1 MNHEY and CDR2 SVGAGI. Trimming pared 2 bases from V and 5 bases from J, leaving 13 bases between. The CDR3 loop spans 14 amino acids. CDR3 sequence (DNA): TGTGCCAGCAGTTACCCCTCCTCTCGACACGAGCAGTACTTC. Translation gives CASSYPSSRHEQYF.

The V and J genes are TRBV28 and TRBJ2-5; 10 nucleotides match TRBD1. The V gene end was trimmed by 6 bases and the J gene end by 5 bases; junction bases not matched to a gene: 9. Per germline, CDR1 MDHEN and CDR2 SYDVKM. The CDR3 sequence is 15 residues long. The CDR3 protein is CASRSTGGARETQYF. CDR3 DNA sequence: TGTGCCAGCAGATCGACAGGGGGCGCCCGGGAGACCCAGTACTTC.

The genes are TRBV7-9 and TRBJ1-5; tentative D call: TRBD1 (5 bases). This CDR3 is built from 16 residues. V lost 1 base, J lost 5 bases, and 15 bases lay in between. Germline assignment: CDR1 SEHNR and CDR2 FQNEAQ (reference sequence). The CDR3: CASSLEDLDTDQPQHF. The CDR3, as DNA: TGTGCCAGCAGCTTAGAAGACTTGGACACAGATCAGCCCCAGCATTTT.